Listed below are T cell receptor beta chains from one sample, sequenced in a study of early T cells in non-severe SARS-CoV-2 infection. TCRdb re-called the 5' RACE reads through MiXCR, storing one row per CDR3 protein. The table has tens of thousands of distinct CDR3 sequences, around a sixth seen once. Input material: whole blood. The receptors were sampled from an adult who was a healthcare worker with PCR-confirmed SARS-CoV-2 infection or an uninfected control (not recorded which). Both conserved end residues are part of each CDR3. The D gene is left open where the match is weak.

>TRBV5-6|TRBD2
CASSFPTSGSFHEQYF
>TRBV28|TRBD1
CASRQGALVTEAFF
>TRBV28|-
CASSPMRAGSGNQPQHF
>TRBV5-1|-
CASSRDGNGANVLTF
>TRBV7-3|-
CASTINGGVGELFF
>TRBV29-1|-
CSVVQPSYNEQFF
>TRBV18|-
CASSRGHLNTEAFF
>TRBV16|-
CASSPGGRGNTEAFF
>TRBV7-9|-
CASSPPATEAFF
>TRBV5-1|-
CASSSGVNPHEQYF
>TRBV5-1|TRBD1
CASSFYPGQGADSPLHF
>TRBV6-2/TRBV6-3|-
CASSYTKGDLNTEAFF
>TRBV9|-
CASSVDEGRREKLFF
>TRBV13|TRBD1
CASSYRTGARWTEAFF
>TRBV5-4|TRBD2
CASSTRTSGGYEQYF
>TRBV7-9|-
CASSSTVEQYF